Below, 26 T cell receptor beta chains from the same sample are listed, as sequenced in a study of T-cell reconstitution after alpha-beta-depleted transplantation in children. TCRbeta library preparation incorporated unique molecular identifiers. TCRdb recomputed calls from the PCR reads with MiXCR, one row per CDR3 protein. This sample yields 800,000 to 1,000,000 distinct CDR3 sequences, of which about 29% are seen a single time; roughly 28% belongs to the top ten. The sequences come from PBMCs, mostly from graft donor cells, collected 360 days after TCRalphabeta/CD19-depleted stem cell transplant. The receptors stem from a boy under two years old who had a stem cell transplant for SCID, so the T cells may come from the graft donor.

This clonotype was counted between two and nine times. CDR3 in amino acids: CASSPGGSRDNEQFF. For the CDR3, the DNA is TGCGCCAGCAGCCCGGGGGGTAGCAGAGACAATGAGCAGTTCTTC. V gene TRBV5-1 combines with J gene TRBJ2-1, with TRBD2 identical over 7 bases. The CDR3 sequence is 15 residues long. Germline V gene lookup returns CDR1 SGHRS and CDR2 YFSETQ. V lost 4 bases, J lost 5 bases, and 9 bases stayed unmatched.

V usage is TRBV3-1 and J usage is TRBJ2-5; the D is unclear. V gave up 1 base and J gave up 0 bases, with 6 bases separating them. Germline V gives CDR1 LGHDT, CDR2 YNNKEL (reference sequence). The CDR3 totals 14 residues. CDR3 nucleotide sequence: TGTGCCAGCAGCCAAGGGGATTACCAAGAGACCCAGTACTTC. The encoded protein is CASSQGDYQETQYF.

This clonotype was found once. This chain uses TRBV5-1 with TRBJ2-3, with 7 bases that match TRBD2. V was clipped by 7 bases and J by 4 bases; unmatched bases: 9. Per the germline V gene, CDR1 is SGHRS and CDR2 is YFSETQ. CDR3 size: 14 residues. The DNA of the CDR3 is TGCGCCAGCTTCAAGACTAGCCGTCCAGATACGCAGTATTTT. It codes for CASFKTSRPDTQYF. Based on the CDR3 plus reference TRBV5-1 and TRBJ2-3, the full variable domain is KAGVTQTPRYLIKTRGQQVTLSCSPISGHRSVSWYQQTPGQGLQFLFEYFSETQRNKGNFPGRFSGRQFSNSRSEMNVSTLELGDSALYLCASFKTSRPDTQYFGPGTRLTVL.

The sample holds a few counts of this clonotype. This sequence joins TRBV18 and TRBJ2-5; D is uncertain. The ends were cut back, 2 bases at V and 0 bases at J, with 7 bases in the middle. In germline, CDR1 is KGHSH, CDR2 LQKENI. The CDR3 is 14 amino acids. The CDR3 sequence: CASSPWGNQETQYF. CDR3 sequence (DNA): TGTGCCAGCTCACCATGGGGTAACCAAGAGACCCAGTACTTC.

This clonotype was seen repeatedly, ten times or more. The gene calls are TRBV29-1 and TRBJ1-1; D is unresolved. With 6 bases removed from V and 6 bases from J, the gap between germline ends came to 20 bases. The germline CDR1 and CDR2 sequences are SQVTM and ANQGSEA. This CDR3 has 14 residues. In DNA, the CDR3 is TGCAGCGTGGCCGGACTACGGGCGCCGGCTGAAGCTTTCTTT. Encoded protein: CSVAGLRAPAEAFF. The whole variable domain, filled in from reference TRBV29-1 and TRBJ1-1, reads SAVISQKPSRDICQRGTSLTIQCQVDSQVTMMFWYRQQPGQSLTLIATANQGSEATYESGFVIDKFPISRPNLTFSTLTVSNMSPEDSSIYLCSVAGLRAPAEAFFGQGTRLTVV.

CDR3 residues: CASQLQGSGEQYF. CDR3 bases: TGTGCCAGCCAACTACAGGGGTCAGGCGAGCAGTACTTC. The chain uses TRBV4-2 and TRBJ2-7; 7 positions agree with TRBD1. V shed 8 bases and J 6 bases; nucleotides not matched to a gene: 10. CDR3 length equals 13 residues. Germline loops: CDR1 LGHNA, CDR2 YNFKEQ.

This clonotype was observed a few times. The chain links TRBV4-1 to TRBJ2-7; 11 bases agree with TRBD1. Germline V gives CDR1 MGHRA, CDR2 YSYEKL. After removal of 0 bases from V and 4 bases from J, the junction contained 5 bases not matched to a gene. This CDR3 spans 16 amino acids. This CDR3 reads CASSQDPGTGGYEQYF. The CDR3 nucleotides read TGCGCCAGCAGCCAAGACCCCGGGACAGGGGGGTACGAGCAGTACTTC.

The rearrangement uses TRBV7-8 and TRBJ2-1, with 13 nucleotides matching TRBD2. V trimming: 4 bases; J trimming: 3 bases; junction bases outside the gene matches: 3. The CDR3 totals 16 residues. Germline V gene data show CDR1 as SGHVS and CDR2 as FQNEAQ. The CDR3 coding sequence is TGTGCCAGCAGCTCGACTAGCGGGGGGTACTACAATGAGCAGTTCTTC. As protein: CASSSTSGGYYNEQFF.

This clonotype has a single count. The CDR3 here is CASSPGLGSPLHF. The CDR3 nucleotides are TGTGCCAGCAGCCCAGGCTTGGGGTCACCCCTCCACTTT. The V call is TRBV7-7, the J call TRBJ1-6; D is unresolved. Germline CDR1 is SSHAT and CDR2 is FNYEAQ (reference sequence). This CDR3 is 13 amino acids long. Trimming left V 5 bases short and J 10 bases short, with 12 bases between. Looking up the rest from reference TRBV7-7 and TRBJ1-6 gives the full variable domain: GAGVSQSPRYKVTKRGQDVTLRCDPISSHATLYWYQQALGQGPEFLTYFNYEAQPDKSGLPSDRFSAERPEGSISTLTIQRTEQRDSAMYRCASSPGLGSPLHFGNGTRLTVT.

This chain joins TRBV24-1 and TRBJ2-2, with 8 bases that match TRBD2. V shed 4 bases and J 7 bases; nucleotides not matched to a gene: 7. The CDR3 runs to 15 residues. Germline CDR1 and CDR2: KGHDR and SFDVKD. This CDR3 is CATSDPSGPGGELFF. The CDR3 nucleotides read TGTGCCACCAGTGACCCTAGCGGGCCAGGCGGGGAGCTGTTTTTT.

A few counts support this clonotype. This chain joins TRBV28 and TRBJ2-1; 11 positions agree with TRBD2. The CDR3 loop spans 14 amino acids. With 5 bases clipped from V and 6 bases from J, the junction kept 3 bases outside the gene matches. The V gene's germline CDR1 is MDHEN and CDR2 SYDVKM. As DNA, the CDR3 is TGTGCCAGCAGTCCACTAGCGGGGGTCAATGAGCAGTTCTTC. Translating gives CASSPLAGVNEQFF.

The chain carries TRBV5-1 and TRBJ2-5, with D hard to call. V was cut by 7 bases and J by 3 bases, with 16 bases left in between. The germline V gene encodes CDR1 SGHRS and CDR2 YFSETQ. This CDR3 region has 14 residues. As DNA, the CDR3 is TGCGCCAGCCACAGACCGGAGAGAAAAGAGACCCAGTACTTC. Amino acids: CASHRPERKETQYF. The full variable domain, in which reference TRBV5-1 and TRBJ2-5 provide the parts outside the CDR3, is KAGVTQTPRYLIKTRGQQVTLSCSPISGHRSVSWYQQTPGQGLQFLFEYFSETQRNKGNFPGRFSGRQFSNSRSEMNVSTLELGDSALYLCASHRPERKETQYFGPGTRLLVL.

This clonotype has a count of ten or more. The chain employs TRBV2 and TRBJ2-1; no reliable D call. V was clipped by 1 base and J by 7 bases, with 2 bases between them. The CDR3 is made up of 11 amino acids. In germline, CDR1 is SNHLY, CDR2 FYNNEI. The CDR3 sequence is CASSEVNEQFF. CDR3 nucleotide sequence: TGTGCCAGCAGTGAAGTGAATGAGCAGTTCTTC.

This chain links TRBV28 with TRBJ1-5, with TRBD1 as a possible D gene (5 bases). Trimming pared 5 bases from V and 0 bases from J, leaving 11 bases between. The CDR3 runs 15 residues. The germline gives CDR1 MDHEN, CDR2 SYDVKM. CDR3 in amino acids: CASSRVTDSNQPQHF. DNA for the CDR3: TGTGCCAGCAGTAGGGTGACAGATAGCAATCAGCCCCAGCATTTT.

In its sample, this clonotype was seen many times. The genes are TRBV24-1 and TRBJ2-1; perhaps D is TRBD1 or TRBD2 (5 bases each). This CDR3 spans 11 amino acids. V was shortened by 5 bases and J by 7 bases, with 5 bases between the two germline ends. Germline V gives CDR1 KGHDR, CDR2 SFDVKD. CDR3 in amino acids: CATSGGNEQFF. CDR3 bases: TGTGCCACCAGTGGGGGGAATGAGCAGTTCTTC.

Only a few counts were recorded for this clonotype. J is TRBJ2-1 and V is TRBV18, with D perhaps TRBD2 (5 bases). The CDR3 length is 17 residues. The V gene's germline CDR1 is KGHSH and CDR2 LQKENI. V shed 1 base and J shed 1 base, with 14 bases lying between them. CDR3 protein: CASSPLASSPSYNEQFF. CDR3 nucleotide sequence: TGTGCCAGCTCACCACTGGCTAGCAGTCCGTCCTACAATGAGCAGTTCTTC.

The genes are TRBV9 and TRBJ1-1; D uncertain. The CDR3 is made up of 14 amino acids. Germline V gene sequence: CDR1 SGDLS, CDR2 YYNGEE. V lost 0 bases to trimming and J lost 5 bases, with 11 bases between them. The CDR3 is CASSVAPGNTEAFF. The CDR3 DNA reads TGTGCCAGCAGCGTAGCTCCCGGGAATACTGAAGCTTTCTTT.

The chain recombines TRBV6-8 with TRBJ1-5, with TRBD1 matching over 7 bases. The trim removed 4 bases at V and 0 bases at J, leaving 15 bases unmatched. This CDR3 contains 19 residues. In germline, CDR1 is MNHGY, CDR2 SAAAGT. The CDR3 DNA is TGTGCCAGCAGTTCCCCTTGGACACGGAGGGGGCGTAGCAATCAGCCCCAGCATTTT. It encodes CASSSPWTRRGRSNQPQHF.

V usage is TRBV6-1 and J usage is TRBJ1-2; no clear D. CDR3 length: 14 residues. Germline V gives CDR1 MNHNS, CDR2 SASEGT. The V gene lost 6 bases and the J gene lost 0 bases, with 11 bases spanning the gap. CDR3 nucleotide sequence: TGTGCCAGCAGCCGAGACCCGGCTAACTATGGCTACACCTTC. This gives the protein CASSRDPANYGYTF.

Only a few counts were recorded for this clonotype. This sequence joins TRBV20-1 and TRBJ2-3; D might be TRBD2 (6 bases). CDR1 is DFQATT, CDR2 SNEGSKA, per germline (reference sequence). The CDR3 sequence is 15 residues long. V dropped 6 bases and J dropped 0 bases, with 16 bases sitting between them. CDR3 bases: TGCAGTGCGAAGTCCGGGACTGAAAGCACAGATACGCAGTATTTT. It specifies CSAKSGTESTDTQYF.

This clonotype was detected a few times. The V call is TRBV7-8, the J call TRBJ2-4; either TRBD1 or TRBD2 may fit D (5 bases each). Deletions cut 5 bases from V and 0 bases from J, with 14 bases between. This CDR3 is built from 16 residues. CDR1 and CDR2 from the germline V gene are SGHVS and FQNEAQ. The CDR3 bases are TGTGCCAGCAGCAAGGGACGCCCCATAGCCAAAAACATTCAGTACTTC. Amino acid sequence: CASSKGRPIAKNIQYF. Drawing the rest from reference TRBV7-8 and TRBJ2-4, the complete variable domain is GAGVSQSPRYKVAKRGQDVALRCDPISGHVSLFWYQQALGQGPEFLTYFQNEAQLDKSGLPSDRFFAERPEGSVSTLKIQRTQQEDSAVYLCASSKGRPIAKNIQYFGAGTRLSVL.

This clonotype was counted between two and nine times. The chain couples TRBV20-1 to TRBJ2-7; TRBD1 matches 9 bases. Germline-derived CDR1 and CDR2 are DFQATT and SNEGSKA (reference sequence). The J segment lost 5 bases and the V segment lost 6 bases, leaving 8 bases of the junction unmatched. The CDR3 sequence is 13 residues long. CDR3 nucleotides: TGCAGTGCCCTCCCGGGACAGGGAGACGAGCAGTACTTC. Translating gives CSALPGQGDEQYF.

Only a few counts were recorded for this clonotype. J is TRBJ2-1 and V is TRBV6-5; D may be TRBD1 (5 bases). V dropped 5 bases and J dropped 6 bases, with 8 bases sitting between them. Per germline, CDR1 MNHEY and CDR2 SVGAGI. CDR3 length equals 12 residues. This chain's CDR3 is CASSPRVNEQFF. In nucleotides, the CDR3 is TGTGCCAGCAGTCCCAGGGTCAATGAGCAGTTCTTC.

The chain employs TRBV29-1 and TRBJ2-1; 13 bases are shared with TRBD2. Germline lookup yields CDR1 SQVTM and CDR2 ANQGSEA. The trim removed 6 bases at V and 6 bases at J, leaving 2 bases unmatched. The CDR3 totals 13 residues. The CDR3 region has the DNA TGCAGCGTACTAGCGGGGGGGACCAATGAGCAGTTCTTC. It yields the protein CSVLAGGTNEQFF.

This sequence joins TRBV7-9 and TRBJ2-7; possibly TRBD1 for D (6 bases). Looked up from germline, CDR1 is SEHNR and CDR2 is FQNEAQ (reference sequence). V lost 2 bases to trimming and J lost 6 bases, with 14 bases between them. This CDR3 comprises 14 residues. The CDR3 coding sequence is TGTGCCAGCAGCTTAACAGGGACGGGTGGCGAGCAGTACTTC. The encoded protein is CASSLTGTGGEQYF.

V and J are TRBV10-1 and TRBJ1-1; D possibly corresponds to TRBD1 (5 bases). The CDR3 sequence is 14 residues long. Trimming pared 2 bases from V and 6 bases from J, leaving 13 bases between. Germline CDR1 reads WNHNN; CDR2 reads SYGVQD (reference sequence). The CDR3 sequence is CASSEGGGIAEAFF. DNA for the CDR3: TGCGCCAGCAGTGAGGGGGGAGGGATCGCTGAAGCTTTCTTT.